The 15 T cell receptor beta chains listed next were all sequenced from one sample in a study of blood T cell repertoires in COVID-19 (dated by TCRdb to the early 2020s). Library preparation was by the immunoSEQ multiplex PCR assay. As stored in TCRdb, this immuneACCESS dataset retains in-frame rearrangements with V and J assigned. A fraction of the clones does not appear; measured against another copy, unresolved V genes explain less than half of the discrepancy, and the remainder lacks a known reason. This sample comprises about 64,000 clones, 65% to 90% of them detected only once. The ten largest clones represent 5.6% of the sample. Sample: peripheral blood. All receptors come from a woman in her sixties or seventies with acute or convalescent COVID-19.

J is TRBJ1-2 and V is TRBV5-1; 8 bases line up with TRBD1. From germline, CDR1 is SGHRS and CDR2 YFSETQ. This CDR3 spans 13 amino acids. With 4 bases clipped from V and 6 bases from J, the junction kept 5 bases outside the gene matches. CDR3 residues: CASSLGTGNGYTF. The CDR3 nucleotides read TGCGCCAGCAGCCTAGGGACAGGTAATGGCTACACCTTC.

The gene calls are TRBV19 and TRBJ1-6; 8 nucleotides line up with TRBD1. Trimming at V came to 5 bases and at J to 9 bases, leaving 9 bases not matched to a gene. CDR3 length: 15 amino acids. Germline CDR1 and CDR2: LNHDA and SQIVND (reference sequence). CDR3 loop: CASSGWTGRGSPLHF. CDR3 sequence (DNA): TGTGCCAGTAGTGGCTGGACAGGGCGAGGTTCACCCCTCCACTTT.

This chain connects TRBV5-1 to TRBJ1-1; the match to TRBD1 covers 8 bases. The CDR3 extends over 16 amino acids. Germline CDR1 is SGHRS and CDR2 is YFSETQ. Germline trimming cut 0 bases from V and 5 bases from J; bases unmatched to any gene: 9. The CDR3: CASSLEAGGSGTEAFF. The CDR3 DNA follows: TGCGCCAGCAGCTTGGAGGCAGGGGGCTCGGGGACTGAAGCTTTCTTT.

This chain joins TRBV7-9 and TRBJ2-7, with D maybe TRBD1 (6 bases). Per the germline V gene, CDR1 is SEHNR and CDR2 is FQNEAQ (reference sequence). Trimming stripped 6 bases from V and 3 bases from J, with 15 bases between. This CDR3 is 14 amino acids long. CDR3: CASSPGAPVYEQYF. The CDR3 bases are TGTGCCAGCAGTCCAGGGGCGCCGGTCTACGAGCAGTACTTC.

Only a few counts were recorded for this clone. The gene calls are TRBV10-3 and TRBJ1-6, with 7 bases that match TRBD1. V lost 6 bases to trimming and J lost 3 bases; unmatched junction nucleotides: 2. Germline V gene lookup returns CDR1 ENHRY and CDR2 SYGVKD. The CDR3 runs to 14 residues. The CDR3 loop reads CAISGDSYNSPLHF. The CDR3 DNA follows: TGTGCCATCAGCGGGGACAGCTATAATTCACCCCTCCACTTT.

V usage is TRBV6-5 and J usage is TRBJ1-3, with a weak D call TRBD1 (6 bases). Per germline, CDR1 MNHEY and CDR2 SVGAGI. Trimming took off 7 bases at V and 0 bases at J, with 13 bases between the two ends. This CDR3 region has 15 residues. The CDR3 coding sequence is TGTGCCAGCATGAGGGGCAGGGGCTCTGGAAACACCATATATTTT. It translates to CASMRGRGSGNTIYF.

The V call is TRBV13, the J call TRBJ2-1; a possible D gene is TRBD1 (5 bases). This CDR3 contains 14 residues. V dropped 7 bases and J dropped 7 bases, with 17 bases sitting between them. Per germline, CDR1 PRHDT and CDR2 FYEKMQ (reference sequence). CDR3 sequence reads: CASTLGVIRNEQFF. Here the CDR3 DNA reads TGTGCCAGCACCCTAGGGGTCATTCGGAATGAGCAGTTCTTC.

J is TRBJ1-2 and V is TRBV19; 8 nucleotides match TRBD1. J was trimmed by 0 bases and V by 5 bases; bases with no gene match: 8. This CDR3 comprises 16 residues. From germline, CDR1 is LNHDA and CDR2 SQIVND (reference sequence). DNA of the CDR3: TGTGCCAGTAGTTGGGGGACAGGACAAGCTAACTATGGCTACACCTTC. As protein: CASSWGTGQANYGYTF. Full variable domain (remainder filled in from reference TRBV19 and TRBJ1-2): DGGITQSPKYLFRKEGQNVTLSCEQNLNHDAMYWYRQDPGQGLRLIYYSQIVNDFQKGDIAEGYSVSREKKESFPLTVTSAQKNPTAFYLCASSWGTGQANYGYTFGSGTRLTVV.

This clone has more than one count but fewer than ten. The rearrangement joins TRBV2 to TRBJ1-5; 12 bases agree with TRBD1. Germline CDR1 is SNHLY and CDR2 is FYNNEI. Trimming at V came to 4 bases and at J to 9 bases, leaving 4 bases not matched to a gene. The CDR3 has 14 residues. CDR3 nucleotide sequence: TGTGCCAGCAGTGCGCTGGGACAGGGGGCGCCCCAGCATTTT. It codes for CASSALGQGAPQHF. Together with reference TRBV2 and TRBJ1-5, the CDR3 gives the full variable domain: EPEVTQTPSHQVTQMGQEVILRCVPISNHLYFYWYRQILGQKVEFLVSFYNNEISEKSEIFDDQFSVERPDGSNFTLKIRSTKLEDSAMYFCASSALGQGAPQHFGDGTRLSIL.

The chain links TRBV5-1 to TRBJ1-4; the match to TRBD1 covers 9 bases. The CDR3 contains 14 residues. Unmatched junction bases numbered 11, after V lost 5 bases and J lost 12 bases. CDR1 and CDR2 from the germline V gene are SGHRS and YFSETQ. The CDR3 spells CASSTGTGISELFF. The CDR3 nucleotides are TGCGCCAGCAGTACCGGGACAGGGATTTCGGAACTGTTTTTT.

This chain links TRBV29-1 with TRBJ2-1, with D perhaps TRBD1 (6 bases). This CDR3 has 14 amino acids. Germline CDR1 and CDR2: SQVTM and ANQGSEA. Trimming cost V 2 bases and J 4 bases, with 12 bases left between them. This chain's CDR3 is CSVESPGDYNEQFF. The CDR3 nucleotides are TGCAGCGTTGAATCCCCAGGGGATTACAATGAGCAGTTCTTC.

The chain recombines TRBV18 with TRBJ2-7; 10 bases align to TRBD1. Germline loops: CDR1 KGHSH, CDR2 LQKENI. CDR3 length equals 15 residues. Germline trimming cut 2 bases from V and 2 bases from J; bases unmatched to any gene: 3. Written as DNA, the CDR3 is TGTGCCAGCTCACCAGAGGGACAGGGGACCTACGAGCAGTACTTC. Its protein product is CASSPEGQGTYEQYF.

V usage is TRBV29-1 and J usage is TRBJ2-5; no reliable D call. CDR1 and CDR2 (germline): SQVTM, ANQGSEA. Trimming left V 6 bases short and J 4 bases short, with 18 bases between. The CDR3 is made up of 14 amino acids. The CDR3 bases are TGCAGCGTCCAGCCGACTGGGTTGGGAGAGACCCAGTACTTC. It translates to CSVQPTGLGETQYF.

This clone was detected only a few times. The chain links TRBV2 to TRBJ1-2; possibly TRBD1 for D (5 bases). The CDR3 loop spans 15 amino acids. Deletions cut 3 bases from V and 3 bases from J, with 14 bases between. Germline assignment: CDR1 SNHLY and CDR2 FYNNEI. CDR3 nucleotides: TGTGCCAGCAGTGAGAGCAGGGTTCCAGACTATGGCTACACCTTC. It codes for CASSESRVPDYGYTF. Using reference TRBV2 and TRBJ1-2 for the parts outside the CDR3, the full variable domain is EPEVTQTPSHQVTQMGQEVILRCVPISNHLYFYWYRQILGQKVEFLVSFYNNEISEKSEIFDDQFSVERPDGSNFTLKIRSTKLEDSAMYFCASSESRVPDYGYTFGSGTRLTVV.

The chain is built from TRBV5-1 and TRBJ2-3; 7 bases map to TRBD2. CDR1 and CDR2 from the germline V gene are SGHRS and YFSETQ. The junction had 16 bases not matched to a gene; V was cut back by 3 bases and J by 0 bases. This CDR3 region has 19 residues. The CDR3 coding sequence is TGCGCCAGCAGCTCGGCGCTAGCGGAGTACCAATCAAGCACAGATACGCAGTATTTT. This codes for CASSSALAEYQSSTDTQYF. Variable domain in full (rest from reference TRBV5-1 and TRBJ2-3): KAGVTQTPRYLIKTRGQQVTLSCSPISGHRSVSWYQQTPGQGLQFLFEYFSETQRNKGNFPGRFSGRQFSNSRSEMNVSTLELGDSALYLCASSSALAEYQSSTDTQYFGPGTRLTVL.